The 15 T cell receptor beta chains below come from one sample, sequenced in a study of blood T cell repertoires in COVID-19. TCRdb's table, derived via immunoSEQ multiplex PCR, lists solely in-frame clones and lacks some. This sample has 110,000 or so clones, with 85% found just once. The sequenced material came from peripheral blood. These receptor sequences come from a human donor in a cohort sampled during active COVID-19.

The chain combines TRBV6-2 or TRBV6-3 with TRBJ1-5, with D maybe TRBD1 (5 bases). This CDR3 has 15 amino acids. Germline CDR1 and CDR2: MNHEY and SVGEGT. Deletions cut 4 bases from V and 2 bases from J, with 12 bases between. CDR3 nucleotides: TGTGCCAGCAGTTTCTTAGGGGATGGCAATCAGCCCCAGCATTTT. This encodes CASSFLGDGNQPQHF.

This clone was recorded a few times. The chain couples TRBV27 to TRBJ2-7; D is perhaps TRBD2 (7 bases). CDR1 and CDR2 (germline): MNHEY, SMNVEV (reference sequence). There are 13 residues in the CDR3. V was pared by 3 bases and J by 6 bases, with 12 bases between. CDR3 coding DNA: TGTGCCAGCAGTTTTGGGGGGGCGGGCGAGCAGTACTTC. Encoded protein: CASSFGGAGEQYF.

This chain joins TRBV15 and TRBJ2-1; D gene uncertain. Germline V gives CDR1 LNHNV, CDR2 YYDKDF (reference sequence). The V end lost 5 bases, the J end lost 0 bases, and 8 bases lay between the germline ends. The CDR3 is made up of 14 amino acids. CDR3 sequence reads: CATSGPGSYNEQFF. The CDR3 bases are TGTGCCACCAGCGGGCCTGGCTCCTACAATGAGCAGTTCTTC.

V and J are TRBV28 and TRBJ1-2, with 7 bases lining up with TRBD1. This CDR3 has 13 amino acids. The V gene's germline CDR1 is MDHEN and CDR2 SYDVKM. Unmatched junction bases numbered 4, after V lost 1 base and J lost 8 bases. The CDR3 spells CASSLFGTAGYTF. The CDR3 DNA follows: TGTGCCAGCAGTTTATTCGGGACAGCAGGCTACACCTTC.

The chain carries TRBV28 and TRBJ1-1; 7 nucleotides align to TRBD1. V was clipped by 6 bases and J by 3 bases; unmatched bases: 10. Germline V gene data show CDR1 as MDHEN and CDR2 as SYDVKM. The CDR3 has 15 residues. The CDR3 DNA reads TGTGCCAGCAGGCCTTGGACAGGCAGCCACACTGAAGCTTTCTTT. Translated, it gives CASRPWTGSHTEAFF.

The chain has TRBV18 and TRBJ1-2, with 8 bases fitting TRBD1. The CDR3 spans 14 residues. J lost 4 bases, V lost 2 bases, and 3 bases had no gene match. Germline CDR1 is KGHSH and CDR2 is LQKENI. The CDR3 reads CASSPSGGFYGYTF. In DNA form, the CDR3 reads TGTGCCAGCTCACCATCAGGGGGCTTCTATGGCTACACCTTC.

The V gene is TRBV19, the J gene TRBJ2-7; 10 bases are a match to TRBD1. V lost 6 bases to trimming and J lost 3 bases; unmatched junction nucleotides: 8. The CDR3 spans 15 residues. Germline V gene data show CDR1 as LNHDA and CDR2 as SQIVND (reference sequence). The CDR3 sequence is CASSAHRDRGYEQYF. DNA of the CDR3: TGTGCCAGTAGCGCTCACCGGGACAGGGGCTACGAGCAGTACTTC.

This clone was observed a few times. This chain uses TRBV30 with TRBJ1-6, with D perhaps matching TRBD1 (5 bases). CDR1 GTSNPN and CDR2 SVGIG come from the germline V gene (reference sequence). V lost 4 bases, J lost 7 bases, and 8 bases lay in between. The CDR3 is made up of 12 amino acids. CDR3 bases: TGTGCCTGGACGGCAGGGAATTCACCCCTCCACTTT. Translation: CAWTAGNSPLHF.

The rearrangement uses TRBV3-1 (or the pseudogene TRBV3-2) and TRBJ2-7, with 7 bases aligning to TRBD1. The CDR3 covers 15 residues. Trimming removed 4 bases from V and 0 bases from J; junction bases left unmatched: 6. Germline V lookup: CDR1 LGHDT, CDR2 YNNKEL (reference sequence). The CDR3 spells CASSPRGQNSYEQYF. The CDR3 DNA sequence: TGTGCCAGCAGCCCCCGGGGACAGAACTCCTACGAGCAGTACTTC.

The chain employs TRBV30 and TRBJ1-2; TRBD1 might be the D (6 bases). The CDR3 totals 15 residues. Trimming removed 1 base at V and 4 bases at J, with 16 bases between. In germline, CDR1 is GTSNPN, CDR2 SVGIG (reference sequence). The CDR3, as DNA: TGTGCCTGGAGTGGCCGGGACATCTTCTTCTATGGCTACACCTTC. Translation gives CAWSGRDIFFYGYTF.

The chain carries TRBV4-2 and TRBJ2-3; a possible D gene is TRBD2 (5 bases). This CDR3 comprises 16 residues. V lost 0 bases, J lost 3 bases, and 13 bases lay in between. Germline values: CDR1 LGHNA, CDR2 YNFKEQ. CDR3: CASSQDPVGATDTQYF. CDR3 sequence (DNA): TGTGCCAGCAGCCAAGACCCAGTGGGAGCGACAGATACGCAGTATTTT.

In this sample, this clone turned up once. CDR3 in amino acids: CASSLSTDYGYTF. CDR3 in DNA: TGCGCCAGCAGCTTATCGACAGATTATGGCTACACCTTC. This sequence joins TRBV5-1 and TRBJ1-2; D possibly corresponds to TRBD1 (5 bases). Germline CDR1 SGHRS, CDR2 YFSETQ. This CDR3 comprises 13 residues. Trimming left V 2 bases short and J 5 bases short, with 10 bases between. The whole variable domain, filled in from reference TRBV5-1 and TRBJ1-2, reads KAGVTQTPRYLIKTRGQQVTLSCSPISGHRSVSWYQQTPGQGLQFLFEYFSETQRNKGNFPGRFSGRQFSNSRSEMNVSTLELGDSALYLCASSLSTDYGYTFGSGTRLTVV.

The chain has TRBV20-1 and TRBJ2-5, with 7 bases aligning to TRBD1. This CDR3 is 11 amino acids long. J was trimmed by 4 bases and V by 6 bases; bases with no gene match: 2. Germline V gene lookup returns CDR1 DFQATT and CDR2 SNEGSKA (reference sequence). The CDR3 DNA reads as TGCAGTGCGTGGACAGGAGAGACCCAGTACTTC. This encodes CSAWTGETQYF.

The J gene is TRBJ2-1, the V gene TRBV5-4; TRBD2 is a possible D gene (6 bases). CDR3 length equals 14 residues. Per the germline V gene, CDR1 is SGHNT and CDR2 is YYREEE (reference sequence). The V end lost 4 bases, the J end lost 3 bases, and 11 bases lay between the germline ends. CDR3 loop: CASSARDHYNEQFF. The DNA for the CDR3 is TGTGCCAGCAGCGCGCGGGACCACTACAATGAGCAGTTCTTC.

This chain links TRBV29-1 with TRBJ2-7; D remains unclear. This CDR3 region has 11 residues. Trimming shortened V by 4 bases and J by 5 bases, and 9 bases separated the two germline ends. Per germline, CDR1 SQVTM and CDR2 ANQGSEA. CDR3 in amino acids: CSVGADNEQYF. The CDR3 bases are TGCAGCGTTGGGGCAGACAACGAGCAGTACTTC.